This record covers a single TCR beta chain. Germline V lookup: CDR1 KGHDR, CDR2 SFDVKD. Trimming stripped 4 bases from V and 4 bases from J, with 19 bases between. The CDR3 is made up of 17 amino acids. These data come from a study of control samples from healthy donors and cancer patients. Sequencing was performed with immunoSEQ multiplex PCR; in TCRdb, only in-frame clones are kept and a portion is missing. The data contain 46,000 or so clones, just over 90% of them singletons. This chain uses TRBV24-1 with TRBJ1-5; tentative D call: TRBD1 (6 bases). The source of this sequence is a man in his thirties or forties with colorectal cancer. Material: PBMCs. CDR3 region: CATSDGRGGTGNQPQHF. The CDR3 DNA reads TGTGCCACCAGTGACGGGCGGGGGGGCACGGGGAATCAGCCCCAGCATTTT.